A selection of T cell receptor beta chains follows, all from one sample in a study of cytomegalovirus exposure and HLA in healthy donors. Assay: immunoSEQ multiplex PCR; the TCRdb copy retains only in-frame clones and omits some. The top ten clones hold over 0.95% of a sample with 200,000 to 250,000 clones, around 89% of them seen once. Sequences were obtained from PBMCs. These receptors all stem from a woman in her late teens or twenties in good health and CMV-seronegative. Both conserved end residues are part of each CDR3. A D gene is named only where the DNA matches it firmly. The size field is filled for only some rows; it gives once, few, many or a size class.

D gene,clone size,J gene,V gene,CDR3 protein,CDR3 DNA
TRBD2,.,TRBJ2-5,TRBV5-1,CASSEWTSGRGETQYF,TGCGCCAGCAGCGAGTGGACTAGCGGGCGAGGGGAGACCCAGTACTTC
.,.,TRBJ2-7,TRBV5-1,CASSLALGQNSYEQYF,TGCGCCAGCAGCTTGGCCCTTGGACAGAATAGTTACGAGCAGTACTTC
.,.,TRBJ2-7,TRBV2,CASSETSTSNSYEQYF,TGTGCCAGCAGTGAAACCTCGACTAGTAATTCCTACGAGCAGTACTTC
.,.,TRBJ2-7,TRBV18,CASSPPSGAEQYF,TGTGCCAGCTCACCACCTTCAGGGGCCGAGCAGTACTTC
TRBD2,.,TRBJ2-5,TRBV6-5,CASTRLAGEETQYF,TGTGCCAGCACCCGACTAGCGGGAGAGGAGACCCAGTACTTC
.,.,TRBJ2-1,TRBV10-1,CASSEELDGEQFF,TGCGCCAGCAGTGAGGAGCTAGATGGTGAGCAGTTCTTC
.,.,TRBJ2-2,TRBV5-1,CASSSQTRSSTGELFF,TGCGCCAGCAGCTCCCAGACAAGGTCGAGCACCGGGGAGCTGTTTTTT
TRBD1,once,TRBJ1-2,TRBV9,CASSGDRGILGPNGYTF,TGTGCCAGCAGCGGGGACAGGGGGATCCTTGGCCCAAATGGCTACACCTTC
.,.,TRBJ2-7,TRBV5-8,CASSLGGGIYEQYF,TGTGCCAGCAGCTTGGGAGGGGGAATCTACGAGCAGTACTTC
.,.,TRBJ2-4,TRBV18,CASSPNGPFTENIQYF,TGTGCCAGCTCACCCAACGGTCCGTTTACGGAAAACATTCAGTACTTC
TRBD2,.,TRBJ2-7,TRBV4-2,CASRPTSGVSEQYF,TGTGCCAGCAGGCCAACTAGCGGGGTGTCTGAGCAGTACTTC
.,.,TRBJ2-2,TRBV6-6,CASSYTSSGELFF,TGTGCCAGCAGTTACACTAGCTCCGGGGAGCTGTTTTTT
TRBD2,.,TRBJ2-3,TRBV19,CASSILSGAFRGGTDTQYF,TGTGCCAGTAGTATACTGTCCGGGGCTTTCCGGGGGGGCACAGATACGCAGTATTTT
TRBD2,.,TRBJ2-7,TRBV11-2,CASSWGTSGTYEQYF,TGTGCCAGCAGTTGGGGGACTAGCGGGACTTACGAGCAGTACTTC
.,.,TRBJ1-1,TRBV19,CASSHLGGTEAFF,TGTGCCAGTAGTCATCTCGGAGGGACTGAAGCTTTCTTT
.,.,TRBJ2-7,TRBV7-2,CASSLKGGYYEQYF,TGTGCCAGCAGCCTTAAAGGGGGATACTACGAGCAGTACTTC
.,.,TRBJ1-2,TRBV7-9,CASSPPGTNYGYTF,TGTGCCAGCAGCCCCCCCGGGACAAACTATGGCTACACCTTC
TRBD1,.,TRBJ1-1,TRBV14,CASSHLPGQVLGEAFF,TGTGCCAGCAGCCACCTCCCGGGACAGGTACTTGGGGAAGCTTTCTTT
TRBD1,.,TRBJ1-2,TRBV6-5,CASRGRQGNNYGYTF,TGTGCCAGCAGGGGCAGACAGGGGAATAACTATGGCTACACCTTC
TRBD1,few,TRBJ1-3,TRBV4-1,CASSQATGGSGNTIYF,TGCGCCAGCAGCCAAGCTACAGGGGGCTCTGGAAACACCATATATTTT
TRBD2,.,TRBJ2-1,TRBV29-1,CSVEASGGQYNEQFF,TGCAGCGTTGAGGCTAGCGGGGGACAATACAATGAGCAGTTCTTC
TRBD1,.,TRBJ2-7,TRBV27,CASRKGTEPYEQYF,TGTGCCAGCAGGAAAGGGACAGAACCCTACGAGCAGTACTTC
TRBD1,.,TRBJ1-1,TRBV28,CASSPLTQTGPNTEAFF,TGTGCCAGCAGCCCCCTTACTCAGACAGGGCCGAACACTGAAGCTTTCTTT
.,once,TRBJ1-5,TRBV5-5,CASSLVINQPQHF,TGTGCCAGCAGCTTGGTAATTAATCAGCCCCAGCATTTT
.,.,TRBJ1-3,TRBV10-3,CAISPGSFAGNTIYF,TGTGCCATCAGCCCGGGGAGTTTCGCTGGAAACACCATATATTTT
.,.,TRBJ2-5,TRBV5-1,CASSLGPGGGGTQYF,TGCGCCAGCAGCTTGGGCCCTGGGGGCGGGGGGACCCAGTACTTC
.,.,TRBJ1-4,TRBV5-1,CASRGSNNEKLFF,TGCGCCAGCAGGGGCAGTAATAATGAAAAACTGTTTTTT
.,.,TRBJ1-6,TRBV27,CASSFQGSNSPLHF,TGTGCCAGCAGTTTTCAGGGTTCCAATTCACCCCTCCACTTT
TRBD2,.,TRBJ2-3,TRBV11-3,CASSFGLAGTDTQYF,TGTGCCAGCAGCTTCGGACTAGCGGGAACAGATACGCAGTATTTT
.,.,TRBJ2-2,TRBV9,CASSARRTDNTGELFF,TGTGCCAGCAGCGCTCGCCGGACTGATAACACCGGGGAGCTGTTTTTT
.,.,TRBJ1-4,TRBV7-9,CASSLWTRQRGEKLFF,TGTGCCAGCAGCTTATGGACAAGACAGAGAGGTGAAAAACTGTTTTTT
TRBD1,.,TRBJ2-7,TRBV5-6,CASSTWTGLEQYF,TGTGCCAGCAGCACGTGGACAGGGCTCGAGCAGTACTTC
.,.,TRBJ2-2,TRBV10-2,CASSLTGGLGELFF,TGCGCCAGCAGCCTGACAGGAGGTCTCGGGGAGCTGTTTTTT
.,.,TRBJ1-1,TRBV13,CASSLDHREAFF,TGTGCCAGCAGCTTAGATCACAGGGAAGCTTTCTTT
TRBD2,.,TRBJ2-7,TRBV5-6,CASRVLAGVEQYF,TGTGCCAGCAGGGTACTAGCGGGAGTAGAGCAGTACTTC
TRBD1,.,TRBJ1-5,TRBV4-3,CASSWDRGRQPQHF,TGCGCCAGCAGCTGGGACAGGGGACGTCAGCCCCAGCATTTT
TRBD2,.,TRBJ2-3,TRBV5-4,CASSSGLATGNTQYF,TGTGCCAGCAGCTCCGGACTAGCGACAGGAAATACGCAGTATTTT
.,.,TRBJ2-6,TRBV27,CASSFRAGYGANVLTF,TGTGCCAGCAGTTTTAGGGCGGGGTATGGGGCCAACGTCCTGACTTTC
TRBD1,.,TRBJ2-7,TRBV7-2,CASSWRQGNEQYF,TGTGCCAGCAGCTGGAGACAGGGAAACGAGCAGTACTTC
TRBD1,.,TRBJ2-7,TRBV2,CASSRQGSYEQYF,TGTGCCAGCAGCCGACAGGGGAGCTACGAGCAGTACTTC
.,.,TRBJ1-4,TRBV9,CASSVEGGETTNEKLFF,TGTGCCAGCAGCGTAGAGGGGGGGGAAACAACTAATGAAAAACTGTTTTTT
.,.,TRBJ1-1,TRBV2,CASSGFGQGRSPAEAFF,TGTGCCAGCAGTGGGTTCGGGCAGGGTCGGTCTCCGGCTGAAGCTTTCTTT
.,.,TRBJ1-6,TRBV5-6,CASSLDRANSPLHF,TGTGCCAGCAGCTTGGACAGGGCAAATTCACCCCTCCACTTT
TRBD2,.,TRBJ2-7,TRBV19,CASSIRTSGMYSYEQYF,TGTGCCAGTAGTATCAGGACTAGCGGGATGTACTCCTACGAGCAGTACTTC
.,few,TRBJ1-2,TRBV6-5,CASSVGLGGYTF,TGTGCCAGCAGTGTGGGACTAGGCGGCTACACCTTC
.,.,TRBJ1-2,TRBV5-1,CASSLVPQNYGYTF,TGCGCCAGCAGCTTGGTCCCACAAAACTATGGCTACACCTTC